Below, 17 T cell receptor beta chains from the same sample are listed, as sequenced in a study of cytomegalovirus exposure and HLA in healthy donors. PCR was performed using 60 Vbeta and 13 Jbeta primers. TCRdb's copy holds only in-frame clones and misses some; the assay was immunoSEQ multiplex PCR. The table has about 250,000 clones, about four fifths seen once. Sequencing input: PBMCs. The receptors shown here come from a girl aged 2-10 years in good health and CMV-seronegative.

This chain uses TRBV29-1 with TRBJ1-4; D is ambiguous. The CDR3 extends over 12 amino acids. The ends were cut back, 5 bases at V and 7 bases at J, with 11 bases in the middle. Germline CDR1 and CDR2: SQVTM and ANQGSEA. Here the CDR3 DNA reads TGCAGCGTTACAATCCTTGGTGAAAAACTGTTTTTT. This sequence encodes CSVTILGEKLFF. The variable domain in full, completed from reference TRBV29-1 and TRBJ1-4, reads SAVISQKPSRDICQRGTSLTIQCQVDSQVTMMFWYRQQPGQSLTLIATANQGSEATYESGFVIDKFPISRPNLTFSTLTVSNMSPEDSSIYLCSVTILGEKLFFGSGTQLSVL.

This sequence joins TRBV7-9 and TRBJ1-1; the D gene is possibly TRBD1 (5 bases). The CDR3 loop spans 13 amino acids. The V gene lost 5 bases and the J gene lost 6 bases, with 13 bases spanning the gap. Germline CDR1 is SEHNR and CDR2 is FQNEAQ (reference sequence). The CDR3 is CASSRGGAAEAFF. CDR3 bases: TGTGCCAGCAGCAGGGGAGGGGCGGCTGAAGCTTTCTTT.

The sample holds a few counts of this clone. V usage is TRBV6-1 and J usage is TRBJ2-7; 7 nucleotides align to TRBD1. V shed 5 bases and J 0 bases; nucleotides not matched to a gene: 7. The germline CDR1 and CDR2 sequences are MNHNS and SASEGT. This CDR3 region has 15 residues. The CDR3 DNA is TGTGCCAGCAGTCCGGGACAGAGAGTCTCCTACGAGCAGTACTTC. The encoded protein is CASSPGQRVSYEQYF.

This clone appeared once. The genes are TRBV19 and TRBJ2-7; TRBD1 matches 10 bases. Losses at the gene ends were 5 bases for V and 3 bases for J; bases not matched to a gene: 4. This CDR3 has 14 amino acids. CDR1 and CDR2 from the germline V gene are LNHDA and SQIVND (reference sequence). CDR3 loop: CASSADRGLYEQYF. CDR3 bases: TGTGCCAGTAGTGCTGACAGGGGGCTCTACGAGCAGTACTTC.

The V gene is TRBV7-8, the J gene TRBJ2-3, with 7 bases fitting TRBD2. The trim removed 5 bases at V and 5 bases at J, leaving 10 bases unmatched. CDR3 length: 15 amino acids. CDR1 is SGHVS, CDR2 FQNEAQ, per germline. The CDR3 here is CASSNGVASGDTQYF. In DNA form, the CDR3 reads TGTGCCAGCAGCAATGGGGTCGCTAGCGGAGATACGCAGTATTTT.

CDR3 nucleotide sequence: TGTGCCAGCAGTTACTCGGGAGGGACTAAAGCTTTCTTT. Translated: CASSYSGGTKAFF. J is TRBJ1-1 and V is TRBV6-5; possible D gene TRBD1, 5 bases. The germline gives CDR1 MNHEY, CDR2 SVGAGI. V lost 0 bases, J lost 9 bases, and 11 bases lay in between. The CDR3 totals 13 residues.

This clone was found once. V and J are TRBV5-1 and TRBJ2-1; D unclear. The CDR3 runs to 16 residues. Trimming cost V 1 base and J 4 bases, with 15 bases left between them. Germline CDR1 reads SGHRS; CDR2 reads YFSETQ. CDR3 region: CASSLISWPLYNEQFF. In DNA form, the CDR3 reads TGCGCCAGCAGCTTGATATCTTGGCCCTTGTACAATGAGCAGTTCTTC. Together with reference TRBV5-1 and TRBJ2-1, the CDR3 gives the full variable domain: KAGVTQTPRYLIKTRGQQVTLSCSPISGHRSVSWYQQTPGQGLQFLFEYFSETQRNKGNFPGRFSGRQFSNSRSEMNVSTLELGDSALYLCASSLISWPLYNEQFFGPGTRLTVL.

This chain joins TRBV6-6 and TRBJ2-2, with D possibly TRBD1 on 5 matching bases. The germline V gene has CDR1 MNHNY and CDR2 SVGAGI (reference sequence). This CDR3 spans 14 amino acids. Trimming shortened V by 5 bases and J by 5 bases, and 12 bases separated the two germline ends. As DNA, the CDR3 is TGTGCCAGCAGTCGGGTAGGGGTAACCGGGGAGCTGTTTTTT. Its protein product is CASSRVGVTGELFF.

The chain links TRBV11-2 to TRBJ1-2; D perhaps matches TRBD1 (5 bases). CDR1 and CDR2 from the germline V gene are SGHAT and FQNNGV. The CDR3 is made up of 13 amino acids. V shed 3 bases and J shed 4 bases, with 9 bases lying between them. CDR3 in DNA: TGTGCCAGCAGCTTCTCAGGGTTCTATGGCTACACCTTC. Amino acid sequence: CASSFSGFYGYTF.

This chain uses TRBV28 with TRBJ2-5; D is unclear. V was pared by 6 bases and J by 12 bases, with 29 bases between. The CDR3 is made up of 16 amino acids. Germline V gene lookup returns CDR1 MDHEN and CDR2 SYDVKM. The CDR3 DNA reads as TGTGCCAGCAGCTTTTCTCCCTTTTCTGACACCTCAAGGAAGTACTTC. It yields the protein CASSFSPFSDTSRKYF. Drawing the rest from reference TRBV28 and TRBJ2-5, the complete variable domain is DVKVTQSSRYLVKRTGEKVFLECVQDMDHENMFWYRQDPGLGLRLIYFSYDVKMKEKGDIPEGYSVSREKKERFSLILESASTNQTSMYLCASSFSPFSDTSRKYFGPGTRLLVL.

The chain joins TRBV6-6 to TRBJ2-7, with 8 bases identical to TRBD2. CDR1 is MNHNY and CDR2 is SVGAGI in the germline V gene (reference sequence). The CDR3 totals 14 residues. The trim removed 7 bases at V and 6 bases at J, leaving 11 bases unmatched. The chain's CDR3 is CASKNSGRTPEQYF. The CDR3 coding sequence is TGTGCCAGCAAAAACAGCGGGAGAACCCCCGAGCAGTACTTC.

The rearrangement joins TRBV5-4 to TRBJ2-6, with D unclear. This CDR3 comprises 14 residues. CDR1 and CDR2 from the germline V gene are SGHNT and YYREEE (reference sequence). V lost 5 bases and J lost 0, with 6 bases in between. As DNA, the CDR3 is TGTGCCAGCAGTTCTAACTCTGGGGCCAACGTCCTGACTTTC. This gives the protein CASSSNSGANVLTF.

V is TRBV5-4 and J is TRBJ1-2; D is perhaps TRBD1 (5 bases). Germline V gene sequence: CDR1 SGHNT, CDR2 YYREEE (reference sequence). CDR3 length: 14 amino acids. The V end lost 2 bases, the J end lost 6 bases, and 14 bases lay between the germline ends. This chain's CDR3 is CASSFGGRSHGYTF. The CDR3 DNA reads as TGTGCCAGCAGCTTCGGGGGACGTTCCCATGGCTACACCTTC.

The gene calls are TRBV5-4 and TRBJ2-1, with 14 bases matching TRBD2. Germline V CDR1 and CDR2: SGHNT, YYREEE (reference sequence). Unmatched junction bases numbered 4, after V lost 4 bases and J lost 7 bases. The CDR3 loop spans 15 amino acids. The CDR3 coding sequence is TGTGCCAGCAGCCCGGGGACTAGCGGGAGAAATGAGCAGTTCTTC. It is translated as CASSPGTSGRNEQFF.

The rearrangement joins TRBV5-6 to TRBJ2-7; 7 bases are shared with TRBD1. Germline loops: CDR1 SGHDT, CDR2 YYEEEE. The CDR3 length is 13 residues. V lost 4 bases, J lost 2 bases, and 3 bases stayed unmatched. CDR3 in DNA: TGTGCCAGCAGCATCGACAGGGCCTACGAGCAGTACTTC. Protein: CASSIDRAYEQYF.

The chain uses TRBV27 and TRBJ2-7; 8 nucleotides agree with TRBD1. The CDR3 has 16 amino acids. CDR1 and CDR2 from the germline V gene are MNHEY and SMNVEV (reference sequence). The V and J ends lost 4 bases and 4 bases, in that order; junction bases with no gene match: 12. In DNA, the CDR3 is TGTGCCAGCAGTTGGTCCCGCGTCAGGGGGCGGTACGAGCAGTACTTC. Protein: CASSWSRVRGRYEQYF.

The gene calls are TRBV11-2 and TRBJ1-1; D unclear. This CDR3 has 13 residues. Germline assignment: CDR1 SGHAT and CDR2 FQNNGV. Trimming removed 8 bases from V and 0 bases from J, with 10 bases in between. The CDR3: CASGGHLNTEAFF. For the CDR3, the DNA is TGTGCCAGCGGAGGTCATTTGAACACTGAAGCTTTCTTT.